The entry below gives a single TCR beta chain sequence along with its context. Authors' analysis steps: For nucleated cells, counts were estimated from reference gene primer amplification. Here immunoSEQ multiplex PCR was the method, and the copy in TCRdb shows in-frame clones only, minus some. V, J and clone size are those of that table, while D and trimming were read from the DNA. The data contain fewer than 350,000 clones, 85% of them singletons. The entry originates in a study of blood T cell repertoires in COVID-19. Across the whole study: PBMCs, B-cell-depleted T cells, or T cells provided the cDNA or gDNA that made up the material.

The ends were cut back, 5 bases at V and 7 bases at J, with 14 bases in the middle. Germline V gene data show CDR1 as SGHTA and CDR2 as FQGTGA. The CDR3 is made up of 13 amino acids. Residents of under 25 US areas, aged about 18 to 95 years, made up the participants. Clinical histories supplied by participants themselves formed the basis of cohort assignment. The sample was PBMCs or T cells enriched from blood (not recorded which). The chain recombines TRBV7-3 with TRBJ1-1, with a weak D call TRBD1 (5 bases). This TCR derives from a woman under 40 who had been exposed to COVID-19. The DNA of the CDR3 is TGTGCCAGCAGCCAAACTTGGGGCAGTGAAGCTTTCTTT. Protein product: CASSQTWGSEAFF. Full variable domain (rest looked up from reference TRBV7-3 and TRBJ1-1): GAGVSQTPSNKVTEKGKYVELRCDPISGHTALYWYRQSLGQGPEFLIYFQGTGAADDSGLPNDRFFAVRPEGSVSTLKIQRTERGDSAVYLCASSQTWGSEAFFGQGTRLTVV.